This T cell receptor (beta chain) emerged from a study of post-analysis software for immune sequencing data. Study findings and constraints: Five TRBV segments, including TRBV5-6, TRBV5-1 and TRBV20-1, were more frequent in patients than controls. Normalized Chao1 diversity in multiple sclerosis patients fell significantly below that of controls.

This clonotype appeared a few times. As yet, its antigen is unknown. Germline V gene data show CDR1 as SQVTM and CDR2 as ANQGSEA. This CDR3 contains 10 residues. Trimming removed 4 bases at V and 6 bases at J, with 4 bases between. TCR beta libraries were prepared from cDNA with unique molecular identifiers. One entry per CDR3 protein results from TCRdb running MiXCR on the PCR reads. Found here are 700,000 to 900,000 distinct CDR3 sequences, around 46% of them singletons; the top ten hold approximately 4.4%. The V and J genes are TRBV29-1 and TRBJ2-1, with D hard to call. This receptor was obtained from a girl aged 10 to 17 with multiple sclerosis. Sequencing input: blood. The CDR3 reads CSVVSNEQFF. CDR3 coding DNA: TGCAGCGTTGTAAGCAATGAGCAGTTCTTC.